Listed below are T cell receptor beta chains from one sample, sequenced in a study of OX40 agonist ivuxolimab in advanced cancers. Libraries were prepared by immunoSEQ multiplex PCR; TCRdb keeps only in-frame clonotypes and omits some of them. The repertoire consists of about 80,000 clones, with around 90% occurring once and the leading ten covering 0.15% to 0.2%. Sequences were derived from CD4+ or CD8+ T cells sorted from blood, sampled in a trial of the OX40 agonist ivuxolimab. All receptors derive from an adult with an advanced solid tumor such as melanoma, head and neck, liver or kidney cancer. Each CDR3 is given with its conserved first and last residue. The order of the fields is V gene, clone size, J gene, D gene, CDR3 length, CDR3 protein, CDR3 DNA. D genes are given only for firm matches. Only part of the rows carry a size: once, few, many, or a class if the clone is expanded.

>TRBV6-1|NA|TRBJ1-2|NA|15
CASSEVPNYNYGYTF
TGTGCCAGCAGTGAGGTACCTAATTATAACTATGGCTACACCTTC
>TRBV28|NA|TRBJ1-5|NA|15
CASNPDSLENQPQHF
TGTGCCAGCAACCCGGACAGCCTAGAAAATCAGCCCCAGCATTTT
>TRBV6-1|few|TRBJ2-1|NA|15
CASSGSRRVYNEQFF
TGTGCCAGCAGTGGCTCCCGACGGGTCTACAATGAGCAGTTCTTC
>TRBV5-1|NA|TRBJ2-1|TRBD1|13
CASSPDRANEQFF
TGCGCCAGCAGCCCGGACAGGGCCAATGAGCAGTTCTTC
>TRBV4-2|NA|TRBJ2-2|NA|17
CASSLNPRMANTGELFF
TGTGCCAGCAGCCTAAACCCCAGGATGGCGAACACCGGGGAGCTGTTTTTT
>TRBV6-4|NA|TRBJ2-7|NA|16
CASSPSNQGRSYEQYF
TGTGCCAGCAGTCCTTCGAACCAGGGACGCTCCTACGAGCAGTACTTC
>TRBV7-9|once|TRBJ1-1|TRBD1|14
CASSLGGTGVTAFF
TGTGCCAGCAGCCTAGGGGGGACAGGGGTCACAGCTTTCTTT
>TRBV5-1|NA|TRBJ2-7|TRBD1|14
CASTVDRPSYEQYF
TGCGCCAGCACCGTGGACAGGCCTTCTTACGAGCAGTACTTC
>TRBV28|NA|TRBJ2-1|NA|16
CASSSLGHHSYNEQFF
TGTGCCAGCAGTTCGCTCGGACATCACTCCTACAATGAGCAGTTCTTC
>TRBV19|once|TRBJ2-7|TRBD1|14
CASKREQGSDEQYF
TGTGCCAGTAAAAGGGAACAGGGGAGCGACGAGCAGTACTTC
>TRBV9|NA|TRBJ1-6|TRBD1|15
CASSVTGAANSPLHF
TGTGCCAGCAGCGTTACAGGGGCGGCTAATTCACCCCTCCACTTT
>TRBV9|NA|TRBJ2-1|TRBD1|16
CASSPEGAASYNEQFF
TGTGCCAGCAGCCCAGAGGGGGCCGCGTCCTACAATGAGCAGTTCTTC
>TRBV5-8|few|TRBJ1-2|NA|15
CASSFLTAVRYGYTF
TGTGCCAGCAGCTTTCTCACAGCGGTACGCTATGGCTACACCTTC
>TRBV10-3|NA|TRBJ1-4|TRBD1|13
CAIRGQINEKLFF
TGTGCCATCAGGGGACAGATCAATGAAAAACTGTTTTTT
>TRBV9|NA|TRBJ1-4|TRBD1|14
CASSVEQGDGKLFF
TGTGCCAGCAGCGTAGAGCAGGGGGACGGAAAACTGTTTTTT
>TRBV19|NA|TRBJ2-3|TRBD2|15
CASSLLAGGTDTQYF
TGTGCCAGTAGTTTACTAGCGGGGGGCACAGATACGCAGTATTTT
>TRBV5-4|NA|TRBJ2-7|TRBD2|15
CASSLGLAGVYEQYF
TGTGCCAGCAGCCTCGGACTAGCGGGAGTCTACGAGCAGTACTTC
>TRBV4-1|NA|TRBJ2-3|NA|19
CASSQDLGWGASSTDTQYF
TGCGCCAGCAGCCAAGATCTGGGTTGGGGGGCCTCTTCCACAGATACGCAGTATTTT
>TRBV5-1|NA|TRBJ2-3|NA|13
CASSQTWTDTQYF
TGCGCCAGCAGCCAAACGTGGACAGATACGCAGTATTTT
>TRBV6-6|once|TRBJ2-3|NA|15
CASMGSLSSTDTQYF
TGTGCCAGCATGGGCTCGCTCTCTAGCACAGATACGCAGTATTTT
>TRBV29-1|NA|TRBJ1-5|NA|13
CSVEEGANQPQHF
TGCAGCGTTGAAGAGGGGGCCAATCAGCCCCAGCATTTT
>TRBV15|NA|TRBJ2-2|NA|13
CATSRGYAGELFF
TGTGCCACCAGCAGAGGGTACGCCGGGGAGCTGTTTTTT
>TRBV6-1|NA|TRBJ1-3|NA|14
CAGGQGVTGNTIYF
TGTGCCGGGGGACAAGGAGTGACAGGAAACACCATATATTTT
>TRBV4-2|once|TRBJ1-1|NA|15
CASSQEGGGGPEAFF
TGTGCCAGCAGCCAAGAGGGGGGGGGAGGCCCGGAAGCTTTCTTT
>TRBV19|once|TRBJ1-1|NA|15
CASRDPAWGNTEAFF
TGTGCCAGTAGGGATCCAGCGTGGGGAAACACTGAAGCTTTCTTT
>TRBV14|NA|TRBJ2-2|TRBD2|16
CASSQGSGINTGELFF
TGTGCCAGCAGCCAAGGTAGCGGGATCAACACCGGGGAGCTGTTTTTT
>TRBV30|NA|TRBJ1-2|TRBD1|13
CAWSLGGASGYTF
TGTGCCTGGAGTTTAGGGGGCGCGAGTGGCTACACCTTC
>TRBV5-4|once|TRBJ2-1|NA|15
CASSLDLGSYNEQFF
TGTGCCAGCAGCTTAGACCTCGGGTCCTACAATGAGCAGTTCTTC
>TRBV19|NA|TRBJ2-5|TRBD2|14
CASSIGRGGKTQYF
TGTGCCAGTAGTATTGGACGGGGGGGGAAGACCCAGTACTTC
>TRBV6-1|NA|TRBJ1-2|NA|13
CATDLSTFYGYTF
TGTGCCACCGATCTGTCCACCTTCTATGGCTACACCTTC
>TRBV10-3|NA|TRBJ2-7|NA|16
CAISESRQRPLYEQYF
TGTGCCATCAGTGAGTCCCGACAGCGGCCGCTTTACGAGCAGTACTTC
>TRBV11-2|once|TRBJ2-3|NA|16
CASSLVAAGTTDTQYF
TGTGCCAGCAGCTTAGTCGCGGCAGGGACCACAGATACGCAGTATTTT
>TRBV28|NA|TRBJ1-2|NA|14
CASMVAGASVGYTF
TGTGCCAGCATGGTTGCAGGGGCCAGCGTTGGCTACACCTTC
>TRBV30|NA|TRBJ1-5|TRBD1|13
CAWARQGNQPQHF
TGTGCCTGGGCCCGACAGGGAAATCAGCCCCAGCATTTT